This entry lists 32 T cell receptor beta chains sequenced from one sample in a study of blood T cell repertoires in COVID-19. Repertoires were generated with immunoSEQ multiplex PCR, while TCRdb's copy carries only in-frame clones and drops some. This table has 310,000 or so clones, 85% to 90% appearing once. The sample taken for sequencing was peripheral blood. These receptors all come from a woman between 45 and 60 years old with active or convalescent COVID-19.

The chain joins TRBV28 to TRBJ2-1, with 10 bases identical to TRBD2. The CDR3 loop spans 17 amino acids. Germline assignment: CDR1 MDHEN and CDR2 SYDVKM. V was clipped by 6 bases and J by 5 bases; unmatched bases: 13. CDR3 DNA: TGTGCCAGCAGCCTCCTCCCAACTAGCGGGACCAACAATGAGCAGTTCTTC. It codes for CASSLLPTSGTNNEQFF.

This clone was picked up one time. Other DNA sequences in this specimen translate into the identical CDR3. The rearrangement joins TRBV29-1 to TRBJ1-2; a weak D match, TRBD1 (6 bases). Germline V gene sequence: CDR1 SQVTM, CDR2 ANQGSEA. Trimming pared 5 bases from V and 1 base from J, leaving 8 bases between. The CDR3 is 12 residues long. CDR3 loop: CSVLQGNYGYTF. Written as DNA, the CDR3 is TGCAGCGTTCTACAGGGTAACTATGGCTACACCTTC. Using reference TRBV29-1 and TRBJ1-2 for the parts outside the CDR3, the full variable domain is SAVISQKPSRDICQRGTSLTIQCQVDSQVTMMFWYRQQPGQSLTLIATANQGSEATYESGFVIDKFPISRPNLTFSTLTVSNMSPEDSSIYLCSVLQGNYGYTFGSGTRLTVV.

The gene calls are TRBV27 and TRBJ2-7; tentative D call: TRBD1 (9 bases). The CDR3 is made up of 13 amino acids. The germline CDR1 and CDR2 sequences are MNHEY and SMNVEV (reference sequence). CDR3 loop: CASGGTGIHEQYF. As DNA, the CDR3 is TGTGCATCGGGGGGGACAGGGATCCACGAGCAGTACTTC.

CDR3 DNA: TGTGCCAGCAGCCCAATCGGACAGGGGCAGAAGCAGCAGTACTTC. It codes for CASSPIGQGQKQQYF. The chain is built from TRBV3-1 (or the pseudogene TRBV3-2) and TRBJ2-7; TRBD1 aligns across 9 bases. V trimming: 4 bases; J trimming: 8 bases; junction bases outside the gene matches: 12. CDR1 and CDR2 (germline): LGHDT, YNNKEL (reference sequence). The CDR3 consists of 15 residues.

This chain links TRBV19 with TRBJ1-2, with 7 bases fitting TRBD1. V dropped 0 bases and J dropped 13; count of bases not matched to a gene: 11. Germline V gene sequence: CDR1 LNHDA, CDR2 SQIVND (reference sequence). The CDR3 is 14 residues long. The CDR3 region has the DNA TGTGCCAGTAGTATAGATCTAAGGAGGGGGCAAAGCACCTTC. Translating it yields CASSIDLRRGQSTF. Based on the CDR3 plus reference TRBV19 and TRBJ1-2, the full variable domain is DGGITQSPKYLFRKEGQNVTLSCEQNLNHDAMYWYRQDPGQGLRLIYYSQIVNDFQKGDIAEGYSVSREKKESFPLTVTSAQKNPTAFYLCASSIDLRRGQSTFGSGTRLTVV.

The gene calls are TRBV5-4 and TRBJ2-7; TRBD1 aligns across 10 bases. The CDR3 has 14 residues. Germline V gives CDR1 SGHNT, CDR2 YYREEE (reference sequence). The ends lost 4 bases at V and 5 bases at J; junction bases unmatched: 6. The DNA for the CDR3 is TGTGCCAGCAGCCAGGACAGGGGGTTCAACGAGCAGTACTTC. It codes for CASSQDRGFNEQYF.

The rearrangement uses TRBV30 and TRBJ1-5, with 12 bases identical to TRBD1. The ends lost 1 base at V and 3 bases at J; junction bases unmatched: 7. Germline CDR1 reads GTSNPN; CDR2 reads SVGIG (reference sequence). The CDR3 contains 17 residues. The CDR3 is CAWSAQGQGANNQPQHF. In DNA, the CDR3 is TGTGCCTGGAGTGCACAGGGACAGGGGGCAAACAATCAGCCCCAGCATTTT. Full variable domain (remainder filled in from reference TRBV30 and TRBJ1-5): SQTIHQWPATLVQPVGSPLSLECTVEGTSNPNLYWYRQAAGRGLQLLFYSVGIGQISSEVPQNLSASRPQDRQFILSSKKLLLSDSGFYLCAWSAQGQGANNQPQHFGDGTRLSIL.

The DNA for the CDR3 is TGTGCCAGCAGCCAGGACAGGAACACTGAAGCTTTCTTT. Amino acids: CASSQDRNTEAFF. This sequence joins TRBV3-1 (or the pseudogene TRBV3-2) and TRBJ1-1; D might be TRBD1 (6 bases). The CDR3 has 13 amino acids. Germline CDR1 LGHDT, CDR2 YNNKEL (reference sequence). Trimming pared 3 bases from V and 1 base from J, leaving 6 bases between.

This clone was counted once. The V and J genes are TRBV13 and TRBJ1-1; 8 nucleotides align to TRBD1. J lost 4 bases, V lost 5 bases, and 6 bases had no gene match. This CDR3 contains 14 residues. The germline CDR1 and CDR2 sequences are PRHDT and FYEKMQ (reference sequence). CDR3 protein: CASSPQGASTEAFF. The CDR3, as DNA: TGTGCCAGCAGCCCGCAGGGGGCCTCCACTGAAGCTTTCTTT. The full variable domain, with the rest looked up from reference TRBV13 and TRBJ1-1, is AAGVIQSPRHLIKEKRETATLKCYPIPRHDTVYWYQQGPGQDPQFLISFYEKMQSDKGSIPDRFSAQQFSDYHSELNMSSLELGDSALYFCASSPQGASTEAFFGQGTRLTVV.

The gene calls are TRBV12-5 and TRBJ1-1, with a weak D call TRBD1 (5 bases). CDR3 size: 19 residues. The germline V gene has CDR1 LGHNT and CDR2 FRNRAP. V was clipped by 3 bases and J by 5 bases, with 28 bases between them. The CDR3 nucleotides read TGTGCTAGTGGTTTTGTTACCAAAGAACCAGGGTCTGAGTCAACTGAAGCTTTCTTT. This encodes CASGFVTKEPGSESTEAFF.

This clone came up once. The chain couples TRBV19 to TRBJ2-4; 12 bases fit TRBD2. CDR1 and CDR2 (germline): LNHDA, SQIVND (reference sequence). The CDR3 extends over 16 amino acids. The J segment lost 7 bases and the V segment lost 5 bases, leaving 9 bases of the junction unmatched. The CDR3 DNA reads as TGTGCCAGTAGTTGGAAGACTAGCGGGGGTAACAACATTCAGTACTTC. It encodes CASSWKTSGGNNIQYF.

The chain uses TRBV6-5 and TRBJ1-1, with D possibly matching TRBD1 (6 bases). Germline assignment: CDR1 MNHEY and CDR2 SVGAGI. V was trimmed by 7 bases and J by 1 base, leaving 16 bases between them. The CDR3 covers 15 residues. The CDR3 DNA is TGTGCCAGCATCCCAGAGGGGGTGAGGAACACTGAAGCTTTCTTT. Its translation: CASIPEGVRNTEAFF.

This rearrangement joins TRBV11-3 to TRBJ2-7, with TRBD1 identical over 9 bases. Per germline, CDR1 SGHNT and CDR2 YENEEA. The junction had 1 base not matched to a gene; V was cut back by 4 bases and J by 3 bases. The CDR3 totals 13 residues. The CDR3 here is CASSSDRGYEQYF. In DNA, the CDR3 is TGTGCCAGCAGCTCGGACAGGGGCTACGAGCAGTACTTC.

V and J are TRBV3-1 (or the pseudogene TRBV3-2) and TRBJ2-7; D remains unclear. V dropped 1 base and J dropped 3 bases, with 7 bases sitting between them. The CDR3 is 13 amino acids. Germline-derived CDR1 and CDR2 are LGHDT and YNNKEL (reference sequence). This CDR3 is CASSQVPGYEQYF. The DNA for the CDR3 is TGTGCCAGCAGCCAAGTACCCGGCTACGAGCAGTACTTC.

V usage is TRBV11-3 and J usage is TRBJ2-5; 11 bases line up with TRBD2. The CDR3 spans 15 residues. Germline V CDR1 and CDR2: SGHNT, YENEEA. The junction had 2 bases not matched to a gene; V was cut back by 1 base and J by 4 bases. The CDR3 protein is CASSLVAGGPETQYF. In DNA form, the CDR3 reads TGTGCCAGCAGCTTAGTAGCGGGAGGGCCAGAGACCCAGTACTTC. The entire variable domain, with the rest obtained from reference TRBV11-3 and TRBJ2-5, is as follows: EAGVVQSPRYKIIEKKQPVAFWCNPISGHNTLYWYLQNLGQGPELLIRYENEEAVDDSQLPKDRFSAERLKGVDSTLKIQPAELGDSAVYLCASSLVAGGPETQYFGPGTRLLVL.

The chain uses TRBV5-1 and TRBJ1-2; 7 positions agree with TRBD1. This CDR3 spans 15 amino acids. The V gene's germline CDR1 is SGHRS and CDR2 YFSETQ. With V trimmed by 0 bases and J by 0 bases, 2 bases remained unmatched. In nucleotides, the CDR3 is TGCGCCAGCAGCTTGGTAGGGACAGCTAACTATGGCTACACCTTC. Residues: CASSLVGTANYGYTF.

On this clone: Additional DNA sequences in this sample encode the identical CDR3. The chain uses TRBV2 and TRBJ2-7; 14 bases are shared with TRBD2. Losses at the gene ends were 8 bases for V and 4 bases for J; bases not matched to a gene: 4. CDR1 and CDR2 from the germline V gene are SNHLY and FYNNEI. The CDR3 is 14 residues long. For the CDR3, the DNA is TGTGCCAGCCGAGGGACTAGCGGGAGTTACGAGCAGTACTTC. Its protein product is CASRGTSGSYEQYF.

V gene TRBV5-8 combines with J gene TRBJ1-1, with D possibly matching TRBD1 (6 bases). Germline V CDR1 and CDR2: SGHTS, YDEGEE. The CDR3 is 13 residues long. The V gene lost 4 bases and the J gene lost 5 bases, with 12 bases spanning the gap. The CDR3 sequence: CASSPTGTTEAFF. In DNA form, the CDR3 reads TGTGCCAGCAGCCCCACAGGGACGACTGAAGCTTTCTTT.

CDR3 nucleotides: TGCGCCAGCAGCCAAGAGCTAGCGGGCGAGCAGTACTTC. This gives the protein CASSQELAGEQYF. J is TRBJ2-7 and V is TRBV4-3; 8 bases line up with TRBD2. Trimming at V came to 0 bases and at J to 6 bases, leaving 1 base not matched to a gene. Per germline, CDR1 LGHNA and CDR2 YSLEER. This CDR3 is built from 13 residues.

The chain uses TRBV28 and TRBJ1-1; D may be TRBD1 (5 bases). This CDR3 has 16 amino acids. Deletions cut 2 bases from V and 5 bases from J, with 18 bases between. Germline CDR1 and CDR2: MDHEN and SYDVKM. The CDR3 nucleotides are TGTGCCAGCAGTTTAAGGGGTTCCCCCTATGGGACTGAAGCTTTCTTT. Translation gives CASSLRGSPYGTEAFF.

The chain combines TRBV5-4 with TRBJ2-5; weak D call: TRBD2 (6 bases). Per germline, CDR1 SGHNT and CDR2 YYREEE (reference sequence). V gave up 4 bases and J gave up 5 bases, with 21 bases separating them. The CDR3 consists of 16 residues. The CDR3 protein is CASSTPGGVGSETQYF. The CDR3 DNA sequence: TGTGCCAGCAGCACCCCGGGCGGGGTGGGGTCGGAGACCCAGTACTTC.

The V and J genes are TRBV29-1 and TRBJ2-5; 8 bases map to TRBD1. In germline, CDR1 is SQVTM, CDR2 ANQGSEA. V lost 7 bases to trimming and J lost 1 base; unmatched junction nucleotides: 2. The CDR3 runs 12 residues. CDR3 nucleotides: TGCAGCGCCGGACAGGGCCAAGAGACCCAGTACTTC. It codes for CSAGQGQETQYF.

The chain employs TRBV5-4 and TRBJ2-5; D is perhaps TRBD1 (7 bases). Germline-derived CDR1 and CDR2 are SGHNT and YYREEE (reference sequence). The CDR3 has 15 amino acids. Trimming pared 3 bases from V and 4 bases from J, leaving 16 bases between. The CDR3 spells CASSSQGGGGETQYF. CDR3 bases: TGTGCCAGCAGCTCGCAGGGGGGCGGCGGAGAGACCCAGTACTTC.

The chain carries TRBV27 and TRBJ2-5; TRBD1 might be the D (7 bases). V shed 5 bases and J shed 2 bases, with 15 bases lying between them. This CDR3 contains 15 residues. Per the germline V gene, CDR1 is MNHEY and CDR2 is SMNVEV (reference sequence). The CDR3 region is CASSLEGASQETQYF. The CDR3 DNA follows: TGTGCCAGCAGTCTGGAGGGGGCATCGCAAGAGACCCAGTACTTC.

The V call is TRBV4-2, the J call TRBJ1-1; D is possibly TRBD1 (5 bases). Germline values: CDR1 LGHNA, CDR2 YNFKEQ. There are 15 residues in the CDR3. With 0 bases removed from V and 1 base from J, the gap between germline ends came to 9 bases. CDR3 sequence (DNA): TGTGCCAGCAGCCAAGATCAGGGCCCGAACACTGAAGCTTTCTTT. Residues: CASSQDQGPNTEAFF.

V usage is TRBV5-1 and J usage is TRBJ2-5, with D possibly being TRBD2 (5 bases). Between the trimmed V and J ends, which lost 4 bases and 5 bases, there was a span of 21 bases. This CDR3 region has 16 residues. The germline V gene has CDR1 SGHRS and CDR2 YFSETQ. The CDR3 region is CASSPQLGGLGETQYF. The CDR3 DNA follows: TGCGCCAGCAGCCCGCAACTCGGAGGACTGGGCGAGACCCAGTACTTC.

This chain joins TRBV7-2 and TRBJ1-5; 8 nucleotides align to TRBD1. CDR1 and CDR2 from the germline V gene are SGHTA and FQGNSA. J lost 1 base, V lost 1 base, and 6 bases had no gene match. The CDR3 extends over 17 amino acids. This chain's CDR3 is CASSLGVTGESNQPQHF. In nucleotides, the CDR3 is TGTGCCAGCAGCTTAGGAGTGACAGGGGAGAGCAATCAGCCCCAGCATTTT.

This rearrangement joins TRBV7-2 to TRBJ2-1; 11 nucleotides match TRBD2. V gave up 5 bases and J gave up 10 bases; unmatched junction bases: 10. The V gene's germline CDR1 is SGHTA and CDR2 FQGNSA. The CDR3 covers 15 residues. The CDR3 here is CASSQRLAGKGEQFF. The CDR3 DNA follows: TGTGCCAGCAGCCAAAGACTAGCGGGAAAGGGGGAGCAGTTCTTC.

The chain has TRBV6-6 and TRBJ2-1, with no clear D. V lost 5 bases and J 3 bases, leaving 5 bases between the germline ends. The length of the CDR3 is 12 residues. Per germline, CDR1 MNHNY and CDR2 SVGAGI (reference sequence). CDR3 protein: CASSTVYNEQFF. The CDR3 DNA is TGTGCCAGCAGTACGGTCTACAATGAGCAGTTCTTC.

This clone showed up just once. The genes are TRBV6-2 or TRBV6-3 and TRBJ1-6; maybe TRBD1 (5 bases). The CDR3 length is 15 residues. Germline V gene data show CDR1 as MNHEY and CDR2 as SVGEGT. V lost 0 bases to trimming and J lost 7 bases, with 10 bases between them. The CDR3 loop reads CASSYSTRGNSPLHF. CDR3 coding DNA: TGTGCCAGCAGTTACTCGACAAGGGGAAATTCACCCCTCCACTTT.

The table lists this clone with a few counts. The chain carries TRBV6-5 and TRBJ1-2; the D is unclear. Trimming pared 2 bases from V and 2 bases from J, leaving 15 bases between. CDR1 MNHEY and CDR2 SVGAGI come from the germline V gene. This CDR3 is 16 amino acids long. In DNA, the CDR3 is TGTGCCAGCAGTTACACCCAACAGCGGAGAAACTATGGCTACACCTTC. Its protein is CASSYTQQRRNYGYTF.

CDR3 loop: CSVEGSSGSTEQFF. The DNA of the CDR3 is TGCAGCGTTGAAGGGAGTAGCGGGAGTACTGAGCAGTTCTTC. This sequence joins TRBV29-1 and TRBJ2-1; 9 positions match TRBD2. CDR3 length equals 14 residues. In germline, CDR1 is SQVTM, CDR2 ANQGSEA. V lost 1 base to trimming and J lost 9 bases; unmatched junction nucleotides: 7.